The TCR beta chain described here comes from a study of HIV-infected children after antiretroviral therapy interruption. General observations from the study: After treatment interruption started, naive CD4+ CDR3 overlap across time points dropped.

This clonotype was seen at least ten times. Its specificity is unknown. This CDR3 contains 16 residues. In germline, CDR1 is DFQATT, CDR2 SNEGSKA (reference sequence). Trimming removed 5 bases at V and 0 bases at J, with 18 bases between. Sample treatment: PENTA 11 planned treatment interruption arm or continuous ART arm. RNA-based 3' RACE libraries used unique molecular identifiers. TCRdb reprocessed the 3' RACE reads with MiXCR, giving one entry per CDR3 protein. The sample holds more than 35,000 distinct CDR3 sequences, under 8% seen once. The source is a pool of human donors with HIV. The chain couples TRBV20-1 to TRBJ2-3; D unclear. Source: CD45RA+ CD4+ T cells from PBMCs, pooled from several time points, taken from a donor given antiretroviral therapy, either interrupted or continuous. This sample's subset: naive CD4+ CD45RA+ CD45RO- T cells. The CDR3 DNA reads as TGCAGTGCTGGAGTGAGGTTTCCCCTTAGCACAGATACGCAGTATTTT. It codes for CSAGVRFPLSTDTQYF.